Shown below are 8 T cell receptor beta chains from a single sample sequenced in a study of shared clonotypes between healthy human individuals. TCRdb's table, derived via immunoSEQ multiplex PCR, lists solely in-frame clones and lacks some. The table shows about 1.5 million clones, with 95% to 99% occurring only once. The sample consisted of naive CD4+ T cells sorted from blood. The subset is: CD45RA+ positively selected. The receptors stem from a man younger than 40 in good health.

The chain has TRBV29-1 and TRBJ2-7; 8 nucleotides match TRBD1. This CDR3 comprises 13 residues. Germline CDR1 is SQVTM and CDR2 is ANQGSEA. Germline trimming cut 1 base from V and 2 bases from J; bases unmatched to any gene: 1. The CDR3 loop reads CSVEVTGAYEQYF. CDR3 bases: TGCAGCGTTGAAGTGACAGGGGCCTACGAGCAGTACTTC.

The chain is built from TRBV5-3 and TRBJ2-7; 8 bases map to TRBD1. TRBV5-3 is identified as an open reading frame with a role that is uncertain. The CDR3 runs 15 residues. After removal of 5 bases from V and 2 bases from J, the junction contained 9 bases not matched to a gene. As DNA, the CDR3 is TGTGCCAGAAGTCCTGGACAGGGAAAGACCTACGAGCAGTACTTC. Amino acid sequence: CARSPGQGKTYEQYF.

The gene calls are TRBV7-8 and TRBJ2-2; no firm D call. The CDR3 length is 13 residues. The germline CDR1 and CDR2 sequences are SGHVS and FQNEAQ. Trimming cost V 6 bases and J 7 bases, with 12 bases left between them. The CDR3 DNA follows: TGTGCCAGCAGAATACCCGTGGGCGGGGAGCTGTTTTTT. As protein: CASRIPVGGELFF.

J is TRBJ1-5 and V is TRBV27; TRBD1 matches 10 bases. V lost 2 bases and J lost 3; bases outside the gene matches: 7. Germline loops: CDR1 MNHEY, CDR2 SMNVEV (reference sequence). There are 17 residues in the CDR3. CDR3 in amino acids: CASSLLPGTGANQPQHF. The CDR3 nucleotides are TGTGCCAGCAGTTTACTTCCAGGGACAGGGGCCAATCAGCCCCAGCATTTT.

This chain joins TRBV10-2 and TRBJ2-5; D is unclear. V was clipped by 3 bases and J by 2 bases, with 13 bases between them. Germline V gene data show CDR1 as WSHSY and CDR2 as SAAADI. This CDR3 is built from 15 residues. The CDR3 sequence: CASSDTTNSQETQYF. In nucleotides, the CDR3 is TGCGCCAGCAGTGATACCACAAACAGTCAAGAGACCCAGTACTTC.

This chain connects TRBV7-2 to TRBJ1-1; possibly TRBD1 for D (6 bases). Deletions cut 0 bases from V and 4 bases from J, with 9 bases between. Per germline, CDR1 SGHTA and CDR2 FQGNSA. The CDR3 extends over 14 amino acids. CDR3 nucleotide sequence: TGTGCCAGCAGCTTAGCGGGGGCGGTCACTGAAGCTTTCTTT. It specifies CASSLAGAVTEAFF.

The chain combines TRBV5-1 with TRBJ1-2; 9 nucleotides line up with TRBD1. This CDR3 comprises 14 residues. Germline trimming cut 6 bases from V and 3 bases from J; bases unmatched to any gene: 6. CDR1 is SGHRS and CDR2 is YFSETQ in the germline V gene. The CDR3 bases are TGCGCCAGCAACGAGGGACAGGGAGACTATGGCTACACCTTC. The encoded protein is CASNEGQGDYGYTF.

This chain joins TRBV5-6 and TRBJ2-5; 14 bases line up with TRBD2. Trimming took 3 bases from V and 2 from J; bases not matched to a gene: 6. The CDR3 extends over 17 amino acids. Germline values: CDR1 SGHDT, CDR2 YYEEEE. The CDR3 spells CASSSGTSGSGQETQYF. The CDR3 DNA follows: TGTGCCAGCAGCTCCGGGACTAGCGGGAGCGGGCAAGAGACCCAGTACTTC.